This entry describes one T cell receptor (beta chain). Original data processing: Estimates of nucleated cell counts were drawn from the amplification of reference gene primers. Generated by immunoSEQ multiplex PCR, the TCRdb table keeps only in-frame clones and is missing some. V, J and clone size are taken as reported in that table, and D and trimming were inferred from the DNA itself. The sample lists approximately 290,000 clones, 70% to 90% occurring once. This record belongs to a study of blood T cell repertoires in COVID-19. Study-level background: Some COVID-19 samples were acute and others convalescent; all came from the United States, Italy and Spain.

The sequenced material came from peripheral blood. This TCR derives from a human donor with COVID-19, enrolled during active disease. The donor label of this sample is uncertain.

The CDR3: CSTRTGAEYGYTF. The CDR3 nucleotides read TGCAGCACCCGAACAGGGGCGGAGTATGGCTACACCTTC. V gene TRBV29-1 combines with J gene TRBJ1-2; 7 nucleotides align to TRBD1. The CDR3 is 13 amino acids. Germline CDR1 SQVTM, CDR2 ANQGSEA. Trimming removed 8 bases from V and 5 bases from J; junction bases left unmatched: 11.